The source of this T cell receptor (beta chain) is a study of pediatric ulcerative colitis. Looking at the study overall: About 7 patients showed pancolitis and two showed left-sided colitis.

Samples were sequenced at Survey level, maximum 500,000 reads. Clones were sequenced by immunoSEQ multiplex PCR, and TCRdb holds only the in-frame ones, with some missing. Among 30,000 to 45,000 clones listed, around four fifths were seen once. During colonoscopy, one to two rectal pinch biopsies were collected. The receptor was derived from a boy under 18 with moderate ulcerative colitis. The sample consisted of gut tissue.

The CDR3 nucleotides read TGTGCCAGCAGCCCAGGGGGACCCTATATTGGCAATCAGCCCCAGCATTTT. Amino acid sequence: CASSPGGPYIGNQPQHF. This chain connects TRBV28 to TRBJ1-5, with 7 positions matching TRBD1. With 6 bases clipped from V and 2 bases from J, the junction kept 13 bases outside the gene matches. The CDR3 is 17 residues long. The germline gives CDR1 MDHEN, CDR2 SYDVKM.